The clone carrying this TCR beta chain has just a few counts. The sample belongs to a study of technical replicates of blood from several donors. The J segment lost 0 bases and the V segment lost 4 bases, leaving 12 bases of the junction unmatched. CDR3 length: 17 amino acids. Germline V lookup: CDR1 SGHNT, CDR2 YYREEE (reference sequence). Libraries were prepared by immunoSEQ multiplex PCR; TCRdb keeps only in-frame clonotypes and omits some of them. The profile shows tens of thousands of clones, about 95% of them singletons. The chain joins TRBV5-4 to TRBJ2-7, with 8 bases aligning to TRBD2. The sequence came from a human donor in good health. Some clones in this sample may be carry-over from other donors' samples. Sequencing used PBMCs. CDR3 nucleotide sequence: TGTGCCAGCAGCCGGGGGGGAGACAGGCCTAACTCCTACGAGCAGTACTTC. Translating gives CASSRGGDRPNSYEQYF.